This T cell receptor beta chain was found in a study of cytomegalovirus exposure and HLA in healthy donors. V was pared by 1 base and J by 8 bases, with 12 bases between. CDR1 and CDR2 from the germline V gene are GTSNPN and SVGIG (reference sequence). This CDR3 region has 14 residues. Donors were drawn from the 120-subject validation cohort, separate from the roughly 700-subject first cohort. This clone was counted between two and nine times. Method: immunoSEQ multiplex PCR; TCRdb's copy keeps in-frame clones and lacks some. This sample has 110,000 or so clones, with around 88% found just once. This chain uses TRBV30 with TRBJ1-6; no firm D call. Sequenced sample: PBMCs. The receptor's source is a man aged 18 to 29 in good health and CMV-seronegative. The CDR3 DNA reads TGTGCCTGGAGTGATAAGGGAGACCATTCACCCCTCCACTTT. Amino acid sequence: CAWSDKGDHSPLHF.